Listed below are T cell receptor beta chains from one sample, sequenced in a study of T-cell memory formation after mild COVID-19. MiXCR, applied by TCRdb to the 5' RACE reads, yields one record per CDR3 protein. The data show 100,000 to 120,000 distinct CDR3 sequences, 18% seen once. The sample was PBMCs or a T cell subset sorted from them (not recorded which). All receptors derive from a man in his late teens or twenties who had mild COVID-19 (a few samples of this study predate the infection). Cell type and time point are not known. Both conserved end residues are part of each CDR3. Not all rows give a size; the values are once, few, many and, for expanded clones, a class.

TRBV7-7	TRBJ2-5	.	CASSRYGGSYQETQYF
TRBV7-3	TRBJ1-1	many	CASSLMAGGEAFF
TRBV6-5	TRBJ2-3	many	CASSLFSSGGPSSTDTQYF
TRBV7-2	TRBJ2-1	many	CASSRSGGPGFF
TRBV10-2	TRBJ2-1	few	CASRQYGEQFF
TRBV10-2	TRBJ2-7	few	CASGRPYEQYF
TRBV12-3/TRBV12-4	TRBJ2-5	few	CASRRQGAETQYF
TRBV11-3	TRBJ2-2	few	CASSLDSFDNGELFF
TRBV7-9	TRBJ2-5	.	CASSLDRGLAREETQYF
TRBV5-1	TRBJ2-2	.	CASSLVVNTGELFF
TRBV6-5	TRBJ1-2	few	CASKAHGDSTYGYTF
TRBV9	TRBJ2-5	few	CASSVEVRETQYF
TRBV4-1	TRBJ2-1	.	CASSLSGGNYNEQFF
TRBV6-5	TRBJ1-2	.	CASSYDSFDYTF
TRBV6-5	TRBJ2-1	.	CASKQGVVYNEQFF
TRBV6-6	TRBJ2-1	few	CASSYQPDRGYEQFF
TRBV7-2	TRBJ2-3	few	CASSLTEVADTQYF
TRBV6-5	TRBJ1-6	.	CASSYYRGKGSPLHF
TRBV11-2	TRBJ2-5	.	CASSSGLGQETQYF